This TCR beta chain was sequenced for a study of T cells in Graves' hyperthyroidism and ophthalmopathy. J was trimmed by 5 bases and V by 0 bases; bases with no gene match: 8. Germline assignment: CDR1 SGHDT and CDR2 YYEEEE. This CDR3 is 16 amino acids long. RNA transcripts yielded amplified TCR beta CDR3 regions. The TCR CDR3 first-round RT-PCR relied on the HTBI primer set. Using its own MiXCR run on the multiplex PCR reads, TCRdb lists one record per CDR3 protein. The repertoire holds about 360,000 distinct CDR3 sequences, 13% seen once, with 9.2% in the top ten. Study outcomes and limitations: Most thyroid clonotypes with frequency above 0.001 were detected in blood.

This clonotype was counted ten times or more. Its antigen remains unknown. This TCR came from a young woman with Graves' hyperthyroidism. The rearrangement links TRBV5-6 to TRBJ2-5; TRBD2 matches at 9 bases. The sequencing input was blood. CDR3 sequence reads: CASSLALSSGGETQYF. The CDR3 DNA reads TGTGCCAGCAGCTTGGCCCTTAGTAGCGGGGGCGAGACCCAGTACTTC. Filled out from reference TRBV5-6 and TRBJ2-5, the complete variable domain reads DAGVTQSPTHLIKTRGQQVTLRCSPKSGHDTVSWYQQALGQGPQFIFQYYEEEERQRGNFPDRFSGHQFPNYSSELNVNALLLGDSALYLCASSLALSSGGETQYFGPGTRLLVL.